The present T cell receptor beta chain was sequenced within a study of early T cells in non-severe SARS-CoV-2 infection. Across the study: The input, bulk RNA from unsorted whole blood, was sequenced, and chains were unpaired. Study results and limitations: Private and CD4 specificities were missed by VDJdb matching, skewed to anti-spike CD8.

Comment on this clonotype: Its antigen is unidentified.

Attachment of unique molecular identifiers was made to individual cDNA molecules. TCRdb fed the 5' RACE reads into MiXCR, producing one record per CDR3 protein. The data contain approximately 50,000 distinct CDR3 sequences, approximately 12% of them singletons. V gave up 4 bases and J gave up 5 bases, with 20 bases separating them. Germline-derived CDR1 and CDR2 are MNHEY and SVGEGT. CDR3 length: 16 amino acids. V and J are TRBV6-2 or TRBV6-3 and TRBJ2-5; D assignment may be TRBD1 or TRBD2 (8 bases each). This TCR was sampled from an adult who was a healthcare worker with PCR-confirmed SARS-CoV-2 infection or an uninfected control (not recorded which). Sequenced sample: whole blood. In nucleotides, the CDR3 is TGTGCCAGCAGTTCCGGGAGGGGACAGGACTGGGAGACCCAGTACTTC. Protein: CASSSGRGQDWETQYF.